This T cell receptor beta chain was recorded in a study of cytomegalovirus exposure and HLA in healthy donors. Germline V gives CDR1 MNHEY, CDR2 SMNVEV (reference sequence). After removal of 3 bases from V and 6 bases from J, the junction contained 2 bases not matched to a gene. The CDR3 is 14 amino acids. Study-level points and caveats: As was reported, the HLA-A and HLA-B alleles of most subjects were accurately predicted from TCR beta sequences. It was only CMV serostatus that was available as immune exposure information. In a later analysis, TCR beta V- and J-gene trimming showed a link to a missense DCLRE1C variant. A cluster of highly shared sequence variants was likely a sequencing artifact.

On this clone: Its specificity is unknown.

Use of 60 Vbeta and 13 Jbeta primers characterized the PCR. Sequencing was performed with immunoSEQ multiplex PCR; in TCRdb, only in-frame clones are kept and a portion is missing. The sample has 170,000 or so clones, 77% seen once. The chain has TRBV27 and TRBJ2-4; TRBD1 agrees at 10 bases. Sequencing used PBMCs. The clonotype originates from a woman aged 25 to 39 in good health and CMV-seropositive. The CDR3 loop is CASSLGQGLNIQYF. In nucleotides, the CDR3 is TGTGCCAGCAGTTTGGGACAGGGGTTAAACATTCAGTACTTC.